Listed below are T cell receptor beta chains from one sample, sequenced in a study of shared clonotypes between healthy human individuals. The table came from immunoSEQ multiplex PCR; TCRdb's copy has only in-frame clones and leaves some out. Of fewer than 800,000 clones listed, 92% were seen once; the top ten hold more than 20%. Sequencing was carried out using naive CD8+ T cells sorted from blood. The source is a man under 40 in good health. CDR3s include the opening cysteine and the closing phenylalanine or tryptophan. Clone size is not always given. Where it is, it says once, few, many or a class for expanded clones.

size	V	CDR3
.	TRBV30	CAWSVTGRALHEQYF
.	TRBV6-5	CASSYSRDYEQYF
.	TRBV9	CASSVGQSSRDTQYF
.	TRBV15	CATSWAGGSTDTQYF
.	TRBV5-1	CASSDLAGHYNEQFF
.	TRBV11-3	CASSSPGGIAGELFF
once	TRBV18	CASSHKGNGYEQYF
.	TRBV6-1	CASTSGQPNTGELFF
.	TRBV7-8	CASSPDRVTKNIQYF
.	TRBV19	CASEGPDGEKLFF
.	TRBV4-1	CASSQVGLAGEEGYNEQFF
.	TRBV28	CASSFEAEWETQYF
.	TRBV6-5	CASRSGQSAGELFF
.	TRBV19	CASSSGQGWDEQFF
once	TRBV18	CASSPKGYNEQFF
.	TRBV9	CASSDPSGTTDTQYF
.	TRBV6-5	CASSKGHRGGSPLHF
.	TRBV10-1	CASSESGGAGTEAFF
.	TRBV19	CASSAQGTDTQYF
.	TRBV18	CASSYQAGVNNEQFF
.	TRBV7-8	CASSLGYSGGPREQFF
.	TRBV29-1	CSVLGTSFYEQYF
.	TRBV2	CASSESRGISYNEQFF
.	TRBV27	CASTPGLEFDEQFF
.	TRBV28	CASSLWGTGENTEAFF
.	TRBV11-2	CASSGRASYEQYF
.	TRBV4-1	CASSQHRGYEQYF
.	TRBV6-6	CASRPRDRGQPQHF
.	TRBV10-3	CAISESTADYYNEQFF
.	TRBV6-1	CASSERVLSSYNEQFF
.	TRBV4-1	CASSPRTGVAPGELFF
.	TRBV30	CAWGAGSGELFF
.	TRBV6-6	CASSYEGLPSYEQYF
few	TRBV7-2	CASNLAGGLYEQFF
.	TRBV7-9	CASSLFRSEGAGANVLTF
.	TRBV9	CASSTSGDTQYF
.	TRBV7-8	CASSRLVAGVKMYNEQFF